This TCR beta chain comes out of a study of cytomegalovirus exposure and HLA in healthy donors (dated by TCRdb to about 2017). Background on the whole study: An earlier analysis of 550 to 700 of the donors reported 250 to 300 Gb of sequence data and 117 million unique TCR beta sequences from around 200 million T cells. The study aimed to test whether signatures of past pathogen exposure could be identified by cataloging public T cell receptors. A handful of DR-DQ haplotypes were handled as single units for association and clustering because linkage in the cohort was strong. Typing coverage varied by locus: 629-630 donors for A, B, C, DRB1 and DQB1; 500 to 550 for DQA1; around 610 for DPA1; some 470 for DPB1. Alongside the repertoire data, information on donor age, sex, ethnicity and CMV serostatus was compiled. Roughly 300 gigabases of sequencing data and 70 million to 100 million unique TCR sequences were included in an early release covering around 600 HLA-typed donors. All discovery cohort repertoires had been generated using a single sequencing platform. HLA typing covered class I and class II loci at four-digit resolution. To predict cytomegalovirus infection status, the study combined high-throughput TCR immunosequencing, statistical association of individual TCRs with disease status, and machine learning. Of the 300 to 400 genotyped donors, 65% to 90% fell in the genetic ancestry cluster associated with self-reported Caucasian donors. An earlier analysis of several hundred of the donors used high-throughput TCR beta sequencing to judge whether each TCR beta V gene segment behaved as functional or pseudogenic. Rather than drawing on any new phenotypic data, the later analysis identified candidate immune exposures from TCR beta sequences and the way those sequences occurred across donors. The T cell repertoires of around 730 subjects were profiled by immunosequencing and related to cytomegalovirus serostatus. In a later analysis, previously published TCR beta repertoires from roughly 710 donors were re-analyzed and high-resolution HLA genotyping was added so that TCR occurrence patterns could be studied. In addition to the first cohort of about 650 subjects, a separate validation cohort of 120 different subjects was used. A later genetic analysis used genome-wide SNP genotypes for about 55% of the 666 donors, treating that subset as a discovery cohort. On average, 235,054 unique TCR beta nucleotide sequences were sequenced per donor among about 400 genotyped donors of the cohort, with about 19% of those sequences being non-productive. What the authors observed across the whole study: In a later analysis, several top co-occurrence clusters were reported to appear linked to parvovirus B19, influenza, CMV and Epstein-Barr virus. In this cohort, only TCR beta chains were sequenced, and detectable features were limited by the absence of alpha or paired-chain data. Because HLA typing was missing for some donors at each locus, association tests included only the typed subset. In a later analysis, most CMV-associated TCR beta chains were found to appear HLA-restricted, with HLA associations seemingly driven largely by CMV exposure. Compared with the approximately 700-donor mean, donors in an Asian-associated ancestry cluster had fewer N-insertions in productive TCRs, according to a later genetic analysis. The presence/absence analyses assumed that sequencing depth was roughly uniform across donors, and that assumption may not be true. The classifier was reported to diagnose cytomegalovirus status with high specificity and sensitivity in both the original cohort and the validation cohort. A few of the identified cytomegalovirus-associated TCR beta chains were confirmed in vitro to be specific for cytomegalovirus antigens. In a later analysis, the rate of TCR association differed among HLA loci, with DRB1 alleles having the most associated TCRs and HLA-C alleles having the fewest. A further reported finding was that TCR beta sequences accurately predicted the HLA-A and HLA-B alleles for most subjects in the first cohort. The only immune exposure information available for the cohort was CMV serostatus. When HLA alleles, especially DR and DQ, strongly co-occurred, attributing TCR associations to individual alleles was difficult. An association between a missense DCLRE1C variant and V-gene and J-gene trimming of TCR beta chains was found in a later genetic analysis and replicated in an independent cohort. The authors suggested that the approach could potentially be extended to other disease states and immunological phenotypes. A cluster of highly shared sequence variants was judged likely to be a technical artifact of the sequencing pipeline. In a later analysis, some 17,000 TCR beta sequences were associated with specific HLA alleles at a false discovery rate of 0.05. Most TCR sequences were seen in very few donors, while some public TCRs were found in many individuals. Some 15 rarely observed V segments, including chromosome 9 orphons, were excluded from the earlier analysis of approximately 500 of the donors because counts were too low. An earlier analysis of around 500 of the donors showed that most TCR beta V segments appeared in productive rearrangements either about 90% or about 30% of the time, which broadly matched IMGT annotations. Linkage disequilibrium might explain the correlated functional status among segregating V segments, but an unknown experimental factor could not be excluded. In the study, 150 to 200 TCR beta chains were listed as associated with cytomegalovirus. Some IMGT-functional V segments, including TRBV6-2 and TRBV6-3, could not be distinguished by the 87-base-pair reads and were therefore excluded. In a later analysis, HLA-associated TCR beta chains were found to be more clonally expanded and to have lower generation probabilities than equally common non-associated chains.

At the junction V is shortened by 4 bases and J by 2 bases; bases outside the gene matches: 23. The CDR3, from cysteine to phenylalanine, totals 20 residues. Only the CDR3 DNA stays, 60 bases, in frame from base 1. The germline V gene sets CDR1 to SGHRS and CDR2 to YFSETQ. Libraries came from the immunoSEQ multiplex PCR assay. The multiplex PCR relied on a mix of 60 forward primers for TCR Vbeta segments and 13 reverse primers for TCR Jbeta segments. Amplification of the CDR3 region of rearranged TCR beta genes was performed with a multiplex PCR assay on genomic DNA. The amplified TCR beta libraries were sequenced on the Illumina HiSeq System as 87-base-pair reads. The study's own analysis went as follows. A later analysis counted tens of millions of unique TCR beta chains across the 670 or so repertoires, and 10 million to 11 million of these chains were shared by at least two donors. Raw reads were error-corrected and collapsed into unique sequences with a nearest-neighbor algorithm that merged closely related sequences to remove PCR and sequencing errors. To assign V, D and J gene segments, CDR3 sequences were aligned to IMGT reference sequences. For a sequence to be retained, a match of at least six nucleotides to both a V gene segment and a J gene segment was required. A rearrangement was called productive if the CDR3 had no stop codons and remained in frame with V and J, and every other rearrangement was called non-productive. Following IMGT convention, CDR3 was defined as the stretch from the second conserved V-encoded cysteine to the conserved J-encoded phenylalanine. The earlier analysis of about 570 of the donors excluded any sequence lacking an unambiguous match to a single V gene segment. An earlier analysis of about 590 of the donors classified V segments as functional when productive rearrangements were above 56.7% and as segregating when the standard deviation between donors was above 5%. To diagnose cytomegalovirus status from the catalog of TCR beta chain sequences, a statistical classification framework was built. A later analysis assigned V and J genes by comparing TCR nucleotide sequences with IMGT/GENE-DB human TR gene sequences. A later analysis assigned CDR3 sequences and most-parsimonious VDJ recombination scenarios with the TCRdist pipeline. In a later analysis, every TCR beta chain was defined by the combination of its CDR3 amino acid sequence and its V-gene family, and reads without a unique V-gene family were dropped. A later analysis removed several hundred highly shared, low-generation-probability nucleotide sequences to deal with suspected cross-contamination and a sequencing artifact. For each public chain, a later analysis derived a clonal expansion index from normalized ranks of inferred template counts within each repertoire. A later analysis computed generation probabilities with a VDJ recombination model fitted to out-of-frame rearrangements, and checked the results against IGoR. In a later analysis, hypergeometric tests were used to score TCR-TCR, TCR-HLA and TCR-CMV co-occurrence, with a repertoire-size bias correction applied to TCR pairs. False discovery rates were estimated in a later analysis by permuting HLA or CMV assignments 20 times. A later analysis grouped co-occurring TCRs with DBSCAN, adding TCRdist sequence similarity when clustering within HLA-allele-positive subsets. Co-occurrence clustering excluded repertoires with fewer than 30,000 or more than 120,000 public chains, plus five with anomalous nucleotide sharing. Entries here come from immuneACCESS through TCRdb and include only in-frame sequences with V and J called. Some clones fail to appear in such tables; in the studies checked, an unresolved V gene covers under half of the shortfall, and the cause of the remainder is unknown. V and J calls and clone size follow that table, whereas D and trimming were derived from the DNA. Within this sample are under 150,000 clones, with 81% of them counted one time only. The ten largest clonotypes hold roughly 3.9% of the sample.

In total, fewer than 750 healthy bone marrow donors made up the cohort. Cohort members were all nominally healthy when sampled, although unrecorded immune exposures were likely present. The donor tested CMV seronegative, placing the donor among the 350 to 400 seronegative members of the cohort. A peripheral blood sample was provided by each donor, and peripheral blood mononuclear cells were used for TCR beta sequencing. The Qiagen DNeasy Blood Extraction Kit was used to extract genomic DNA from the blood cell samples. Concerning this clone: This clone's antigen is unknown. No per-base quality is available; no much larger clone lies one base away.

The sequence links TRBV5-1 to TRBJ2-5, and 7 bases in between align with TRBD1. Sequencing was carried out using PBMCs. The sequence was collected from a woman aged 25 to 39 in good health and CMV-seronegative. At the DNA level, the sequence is TGCGCCAGCAGCCTGATTTTACTCTCCGGGAACCCAGGGGGTCAAGAGACCCAGTACTTC. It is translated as CASSLILLSGNPGGQETQYF.